What follows is one T cell receptor (beta chain) and its context. Its antigen is undetermined. TCRdb reprocessed the 5' RACE reads with MiXCR, giving one entry per CDR3 protein. The sample yields 500,000 to 650,000 distinct CDR3 sequences, around 24% seen once. The germline CDR1 and CDR2 sequences are ENHRY and SYGVKD. V gave up 6 bases and J gave up 6 bases, with 11 bases separating them. There are 13 residues in the CDR3. This sample is part of a study of identical twins. Study-wide results and caveats: Excess sharing by twins proved weaker in beta out-of-frame sequences. Fewer insertions were carried by abundant cord blood beta clonotypes, but none was seen in memory repertoires.

Separately, the same data were catalogued under a study of yellow fever vaccine responses in identical twins. That study reports: Twins' vaccine T cell responses reportedly seemed partly convergent and partly personalized.

Material for sequencing was CD4+ T cells sorted from blood. V usage is TRBV10-3 and J usage is TRBJ2-2, with D perhaps matching TRBD1 (6 bases). The sequence came from a woman younger than 30 in good health. The CDR3 loop is CAIRRTEAGELFF. The CDR3 DNA reads as TGTGCCATCAGGAGGACAGAGGCCGGGGAGCTGTTTTTT.